Following are 3 T cell receptor beta chains from one sample sequenced in a study of Graves' ophthalmopathy and Graves' hyperthyroidism (dated by TCRdb to the late 2010s). TCRdb names Illumina HiSeq 2000 as the instrument used. For repertoire sequencing, the TCR beta CDR3 regions were amplified from RNA transcripts. The first round was an RT-PCR using HTBI primers with the Qiagen OneStep RT-PCR kit, and this first round was followed by a second-round multiplex PCR, then size selection and purification. TCRdb redid the processing of the public reads, applying fastp at Q25 and MiXCR, and retained in-frame beta chains. Rows are unified per CDR3 protein, each entry keeping the most common DNA and genes. The sample has approximately 640,000 distinct CDR3 sequences on record, roughly 41% of them singletons. Of the sample, under 3.5% falls within the top ten clones. The source material was peripheral blood. The receptors shown here come from an adult man with Graves' ophthalmopathy.

As concerns this clonotype: This may come from a read error, since a much larger clone is one base off. The chain uses TRBV7-9 and TRBJ1-2, with 8 bases lining up with TRBD1. Germline V CDR1 and CDR2: SEHNR, FQNEAQ (reference sequence). The CDR3 has 13 residues. The CDR3 protein is CASIRGQDYGHTF. The CDR3 region has the DNA TGTGCCAGTATCCGGGGACAGGACTATGGCCACACCTTC.

The chain uses TRBV2 and TRBJ2-6; 10 bases match TRBD2. V lost 10 bases and J lost 16; bases outside the gene matches: 19. CDR3 length equals 15 residues. Germline V lookup: CDR1 SNHLY, CDR2 FYNNEI. The CDR3 reads CATILAGVNTGELTF. In DNA form, the CDR3 reads TGTGCCACCATCCTAGCGGGGGTAAACACCGGGGAGCTGACTTTC.

In its sample, this clonotype was seen many times. The CDR3 loop is CASSVSGGASYEQYF. The CDR3 DNA reads as TGCGCCAGCAGCGTTAGCGGGGGGGCTTCCTACGAGCAGTACTTC. V and J are TRBV5-1 and TRBJ2-7, with 11 bases aligning to TRBD2. CDR1 SGHRS and CDR2 YFSETQ come from the germline V gene. CDR3 length equals 15 residues. After removal of 4 bases from V and 1 base from J, the junction contained 4 bases not matched to a gene.